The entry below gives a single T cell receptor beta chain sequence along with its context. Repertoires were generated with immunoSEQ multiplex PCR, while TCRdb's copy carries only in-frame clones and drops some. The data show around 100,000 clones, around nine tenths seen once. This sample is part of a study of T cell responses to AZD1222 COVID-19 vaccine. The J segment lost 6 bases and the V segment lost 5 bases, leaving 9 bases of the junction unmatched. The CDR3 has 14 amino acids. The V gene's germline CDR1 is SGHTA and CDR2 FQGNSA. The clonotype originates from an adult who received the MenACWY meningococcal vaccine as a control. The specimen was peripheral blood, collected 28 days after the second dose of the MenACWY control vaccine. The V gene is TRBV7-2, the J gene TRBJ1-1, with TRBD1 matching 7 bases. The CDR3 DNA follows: TGTGCCAGCAGCCACGACGGGACAGCGGCTGAAGCTTTCTTT. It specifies CASSHDGTAAEAFF.